This entry is about one T cell receptor beta chain. This clonotype was counted at least ten times. Its antigen is not yet known. Base qualities are not at hand, and no much larger clone is one base apart. This entry belongs to a study of regulatory T cells in long-lasting Graves disease (dated by TCRdb to the early 2020s). About the study as a whole: Newly diagnosed Graves' disease patients had taken antithyroid drugs for less than 3 months. This study used TCR sequencing and RNA sequencing of peripheral blood to compare persistent Graves' disease patients against newly diagnosed Graves' disease patients. The study was conducted in China and was registered as a clinical trial. A total of around 35 samples were covered by TCR sequencing, comprising about 13 persistent and around 20 newly diagnosed Graves' disease patients.

Study-wide conclusions, independent of this receptor: Only the TCR beta chain was sequenced and analyzed. Compared with newly diagnosed patients, persistent Graves' disease patients had lower TCR Shannon entropy and fewer highly expanded clones, which suggests clonal expansion. The small sample size was acknowledged by the authors as a limitation that may reduce accuracy. TRBV28, TRBJ1-2 and TRBJ2-5 were preferentially used in persistent disease, while TRBV20-1 and TRBJ2-1 were favored in newly diagnosed disease. A larger number of public clonotypes was shared among persistent patients (approximately 2,600) than among newly diagnosed patients (about 990). Because the primary lesion, thyroid tissue, could not be accessed, the study looked at peripheral blood alone.

Receptor amplification or capture employed multiplex PCR. For sequencing, an Illumina HiSeq 4000 was employed. iRepertoire HTBI primers and Arm-PCR amplification of CDR3 regions were used to construct TCR beta libraries. Before sequencing, the PCR products underwent gel purification. In the paper's pipeline: Gene usage analysis of CDR3 amino acid clonotypes used the roughly 60 TRBV and 11 to 15 TRBJ segments found across samples. COPE and FqMerger were used to merge filtered high-quality paired reads into contigs. BLAST was used to align contigs to IMGT TRBV, TRBD and TRBJ reference genes, and CDR3 was defined according to IMGT. Any clonotype with a frequency above 0.1% was counted as a highly expanded clone. Shannon entropy served as the measure of repertoire diversity, while the Gini coefficient captured V-J evenness. A clonotype found in more than one individual was treated as public. TCRdb reworked the public reads: Q25 trimming with fastp, MiXCR clone assembly, productive beta chains retained. CDR3 protein sequences are deduplicated, and each keeps its most common genes and DNA. The V and J calls shown here were made by TCRdb, not taken from the authors' results. Counted in this sample were about 540,000 distinct CDR3 sequences; less than 15% of them appeared once. The ten largest make up 10% of the sample.

Sequences MNHEY (CDR1) and SVGEGT (CDR2) are obtained from the germline V gene. Deletion took 5 bases off V and 4 bases off J, with a span of 6 bases between the germline ends. The CDR3 has 12 amino acids, counting the end cysteine and phenylalanine. Of all the DNA, just the CDR3 is kept, 36 bases in frame from base 1. The time point label corresponds to: newly diagnosed GD, antithyroid drugs for less than 3 months. RNA was extracted from PBMCs in TRIzol for both TCR sequencing and RNA sequencing. The diagnosis of Graves' disease was made according to American Thyroid Association guidelines. Recruitment of patients was carried out at an endocrinology department in Xi'an, China. Each patient gave roughly 10 milliliters of peripheral blood, collected in an EDTA anticoagulant tube. Ficoll Paque Plus density gradient separation was used to isolate PBMCs, and no further T cell sorting was performed. An Agilent 2100 Bioanalyzer and agarose gel were used to check RNA quality, and a NanoDrop 2000 was used to measure RNA concentration.

The same specimen was also included in a second study, on T cells in Graves' hyperthyroidism and ophthalmopathy. The second paper states: Stable Graves' hyperthyroidism was defined as the absence of progression to ophthalmopathy over 18 months of follow-up. Hyperthyroidism patients were aged 18 to 65 years and newly diagnosed, with disease duration of less than 2 months. The study excluded patients with uncontrolled infections, other autoimmune diseases, pregnancy or lactation. Clinical symptoms, serum thyroxine and TRAb, thyroid ultrasound, and orbital computed tomography formed the basis for the diagnoses. A first-round RT-PCR of the TCR CDR3 used the HTBI primer set with the Qiagen OneStep RT-PCR kit. Blood samples also contained most of the expanded thyroid clonotypes (frequency above 0.001), which suggests that blood repertoires may reflect thyroid immune responses. A model built on a 13 V-J signature distinguished ophthalmopathy from stable hyperthyroidism, reaching about 88% sensitivity and about 81% specificity in cross-validation and 80%/75% in testing. During validation, the model predicted progression to ophthalmopathy a median of approximately 6.5 months ahead of onset, with around 71% sensitivity and 72.22% specificity. TCR V-J signatures able to tell the groups apart were searched for in a discovery cohort of around 95 patients, of whom over 40 had Graves' ophthalmopathy and more than 55 had stable Graves' hyperthyroidism. Prospective prediction of ophthalmopathy was tested in an independent validation cohort consisting of roughly 20 hyperthyroidism patients and more than 15 patients who later progressed to ophthalmopathy. The roughly 94 discovery patients were randomly divided into training and test sets at a 7:3 ratio. Thyroid tissue and blood T-cell repertoires from roughly 6 Graves' hyperthyroidism patients were also compared in the study. Following sampling, methimazole starting at 30 mg daily was given to hyperthyroidism patients, and high-dose intravenous methylprednisolone was given to ophthalmopathy patients. The libraries were constructed in a second round of multiplex PCR and then size-selected and purified. Paired-end sequencing of the libraries was performed with 100 bp reads on an Illumina HiSeq2000. Raw data were processed with SOAPnuke, discarding reads with adapters, uncalled bases, mean Phred below 15, or no exact constant-primer or identifier match. High-quality paired reads were merged with COPE v1.2.5, and unique nucleotide sequences were defined as clonotypes. MiTCR v1.1 was used to align clonotypes to the IMGT TRBV, TRBD and TRBJ reference segments. The analysis included only V-J combinations with a frequency above 0.0001, which together covered more than 99% of the repertoires. A TCS score was defined as the ratio between F50 (clonal expansion) and ExV (chaos), using BLOSUM62-based TCRdist between CDR3 peptides within each V-J. Welch's t-statistics and random forest reduced 500 to 650 V-J features to fewer than 15, which were used in a naive Bayes classifier (R e1071). Sample size was not statistically predetermined, and blinding of investigators to group allocation was not performed. The paper describes TCR Vbeta CDR3 sequencing of fewer than 150 peripheral blood samples, made up of fewer than 50 ophthalmopathy patients, approximately 76 hyperthyroidism patients and 17 progressor patients.

Here the sequenced sample was peripheral blood mononuclear cells (PBMCs), taken at new diagnosis, from a patient treated with antithyroid drugs. The TCR was taken from a man aged 25 to 40 with Graves disease. Donor details come from another sample of the same person, matched by shared clones. Here the chain combines TRBV6-2 or TRBV6-3 and TRBJ2-1; the D gene is not confidently resolved. CDR3 reads: CASSELYNEQFF. The sequenced DNA is TGTGCCAGCAGTGAACTTTACAATGAGCAGTTCTTC.